This record covers a single T cell receptor (beta chain). Its antigen is not known. Use of 60 Vbeta and 13 Jbeta primers characterized the PCR. As originally analysed: A later analysis counted 65 million to 95 million unique TCR beta chains, around 10 million shared. Libraries were prepared by immunoSEQ multiplex PCR; TCRdb keeps only in-frame clonotypes and omits some of them. Clonal size and the V and J genes are those of that table, whereas D and trimming came from the DNA. Of approximately 82,000 clones listed, 10% are singletons. The data were obtained in a study of cytomegalovirus exposure and HLA in healthy donors. Study results and caveats: It was reported that TCR beta sequences correctly inferred the HLA-A and HLA-B alleles for most subjects.

The CDR3 is 11 amino acids. Germline CDR1 is SQVTM and CDR2 is ANQGSEA. V was trimmed by 4 bases and J by 6 bases, leaving 10 bases between them. Specimen: PBMCs. The rearrangement joins TRBV29-1 to TRBJ2-7; no clear D gene. The source of this sequence is a man aged 55-75 years in good health and CMV-seropositive. The CDR3 region is CSVVKGGEQYF. As DNA, the CDR3 is TGCAGCGTTGTTAAAGGCGGCGAGCAGTACTTC.